The sequence of this T cell receptor beta chain was determined in a study of blood T cell repertoires in COVID-19. Trimming removed 4 bases at V and 7 bases at J, with 13 bases between. The CDR3 is made up of 14 amino acids. Looked up from germline, CDR1 is SNHLY and CDR2 is FYNNEI. Assay: immunoSEQ multiplex PCR; the TCRdb copy retains only in-frame clones and omits some. Here the sample spans roughly 260,000 clones, 80% to 90% being singletons. This clone has more than one count but fewer than ten. The chain links TRBV2 to TRBJ1-4; a weak D match, TRBD1 (5 bases). The clonotype was recovered from a woman aged 50 to 60 with acute or convalescent COVID-19. The sequencing sample was made of peripheral blood. The CDR3 here is CASSVREGIEKLFF. The CDR3 nucleotides are TGTGCCAGCAGTGTCAGGGAGGGAATTGAAAAACTGTTTTTT.